The 7 T cell receptor beta chains presented below share a single source sample, sequenced in a study of patients and donors after allogeneic stem cell transplantation. MiXCR was run by TCRdb on the RT-PCR reads, yielding one entry per CDR3 protein. The sample holds roughly 21,000 distinct CDR3 sequences, about 30% seen once. Sequencing was performed on blood, either unsorted or a sorted T cell fraction (not recorded which). These receptors were taken from a human donor who was either an allogeneic HSCT recipient or a stem cell or donor lymphocyte infusion donor (not recorded which). It is not recorded whose cells these are; they may come from a transplant donor.

This clonotype was picked up a small number of times. The chain uses TRBV30 and TRBJ1-1; the D gene is possibly TRBD1 (5 bases). CDR1 GTSNPN and CDR2 SVGIG come from the germline V gene (reference sequence). The CDR3 spans 10 residues. Trimming took 5 bases from V and 7 from J, leaving 8 bases between them. CDR3 in amino acids: CAWWDGEAFF. The CDR3 bases are TGTGCCTGGTGGGACGGTGAAGCTTTCTTT. The full variable domain, rest sourced from reference TRBV30 and TRBJ1-1, is SQTIHQWPATLVQPVGSPLSLECTVEGTSNPNLYWYRQAAGRGLQLLFYSVGIGQISSEVPQNLSASRPQDRQFILSSKKLLLSDSGFYLCAWWDGEAFFGQGTRLTVV.

This chain uses TRBV4-3 with TRBJ1-5; TRBD1 matches 8 bases. V shed 0 bases and J 6 bases; nucleotides not matched to a gene: 7. Germline assignment: CDR1 LGHNA and CDR2 YSLEER. The CDR3 consists of 16 residues. The DNA for the CDR3 is TGCGCCAGCAGCCAAGATTTGCAGGGGGCAAGTCAGCCCCAGCATTTT. It encodes CASSQDLQGASQPQHF.

The rearrangement links TRBV7-9 to TRBJ1-3; D is ambiguous. The CDR3 is made up of 11 amino acids. Looked up from germline, CDR1 is SEHNR and CDR2 is FQNEAQ (reference sequence). Trimming stripped 2 bases from V and 7 bases from J, with 3 bases between. The CDR3 sequence: CASSLINTIYF. In nucleotides, the CDR3 is TGTGCCAGCAGCTTAATTAACACCATATATTTT.

The chain carries TRBV6-5 and TRBJ1-2, with D perhaps TRBD1 (5 bases). Germline CDR1 and CDR2: MNHEY and SVGAGI. This CDR3 is built from 13 residues. V shed 5 bases and J shed 3 bases, with 10 bases lying between them. This chain's CDR3 is CASSPPGHYGYTF. In DNA, the CDR3 is TGTGCCAGCAGTCCACCGGGACACTATGGCTACACCTTC.

This clonotype was seen many times. The rearrangement uses TRBV5-5 and TRBJ1-2, with TRBD1 as a possible D gene (5 bases). CDR3 length: 14 residues. Deletions cut 4 bases from V and 2 bases from J, with 12 bases between. Germline V lookup: CDR1 SGHKS, CDR2 YYEKEE (reference sequence). The CDR3 nucleotides read TGTGCCAGCAGCATAAAGACAGAAAACTATGGCTACACCTTC. Translation gives CASSIKTENYGYTF.

This chain links TRBV7-8 with TRBJ1-1; tentatively, D is TRBD1 (6 bases). CDR3 length equals 15 residues. Trimming took off 5 bases at V and 5 bases at J, with 18 bases between the two ends. Germline V lookup: CDR1 SGHVS, CDR2 FQNEAQ. The CDR3 sequence is CASSTREGGRTEAFF. The CDR3 DNA reads as TGTGCCAGCAGCACCCGGGAGGGGGGGAGGACTGAAGCTTTCTTT.

The chain has TRBV4-3 and TRBJ1-4; 8 bases are shared with TRBD1. The CDR3 contains 14 residues. Per germline, CDR1 LGHNA and CDR2 YSLEER. Trimming cost V 1 base and J 14 bases; bases outside gene matches: 9. DNA for the CDR3: TGCGCCAGCAGCCAAGTGGTTCGGGGACAGGACCTGTTTTTT. Protein product: CASSQVVRGQDLFF.